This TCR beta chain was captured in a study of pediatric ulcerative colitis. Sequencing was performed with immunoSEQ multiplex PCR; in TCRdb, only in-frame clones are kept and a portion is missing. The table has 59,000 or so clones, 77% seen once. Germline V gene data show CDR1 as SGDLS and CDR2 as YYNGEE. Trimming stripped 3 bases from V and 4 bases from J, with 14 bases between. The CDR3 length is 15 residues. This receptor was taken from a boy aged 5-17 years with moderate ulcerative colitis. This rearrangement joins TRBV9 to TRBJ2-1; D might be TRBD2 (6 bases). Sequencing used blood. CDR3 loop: CASSDQAGYYNEQFF. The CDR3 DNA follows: TGTGCCAGCAGCGACCAAGCGGGTTATTACAATGAGCAGTTCTTC.